The 22 T cell receptor beta chains below all came from one sample that was sequenced in a study of immune heterogeneity within non-small cell lung tumors (dated by TCRdb to 2016 to 2019). For the TCR template, genomic DNA was extracted from bulk tumor tissue, and 500 to 600 ng of gDNA was amplified for each sample. During surgery, multiple biopsies were taken from each primary tumor and placed as far apart as possible within the tumor mass. The study cohort was described as untreated, and the patients were newly diagnosed NSCLC cases having curative surgery. The sequencing machine was a HiSeq X Ten. The TCR beta CDR3 region was amplified with a multiplex PCR system whose first round of roughly 11 cycles used 32 V-gene forward primers and 13 J-gene reverse primers. The public reads were reprocessed in TCRdb via fastp at Q25 and MiXCR, keeping in-frame beta chains. Identical CDR3 protein sequences are pooled into one entry, listed with their most common genes and DNA. The sample table shows 10,000 to 15,000 distinct CDR3 sequences, and 20% to 25% are seen once. The ten largest clonotypes hold about an eighth of the sample.

Sample: lung tumor tissue. The receptor source for this set is a man aged 50 to 59 with non-small cell lung cancer.

To note about this clonotype: A read error may be the cause here, since a much bigger clone is one base away. The chain recombines TRBV11-3 with TRBJ2-1, with TRBD1 identical over 11 bases. Germline V gives CDR1 SGHNT, CDR2 YENEEA. The CDR3 loop spans 16 amino acids. CDR3 sequence (DNA): TGTGCCAGCAGCTTAGATTCGGACAGGGGGCAGGGTGAGGAGTTCTTC. Translation gives CASSLDSDRGQGEEFF.

With respect to this clonotype: Given a much more abundant clone one base away, this may be a read error. The J gene is TRBJ2-7, the V gene TRBV4-1; 10 bases map to TRBD1. Germline loops: CDR1 MGHRA, CDR2 YSYEKL. This CDR3 contains 15 residues. Germline trimming cut 5 bases from V and 3 bases from J; bases unmatched to any gene: 7. CDR3 residues: CASSTAGTGDYEQYF. For the CDR3, the DNA is TGCGCCAGCAGCACAGCCGGGACAGGGGACTACGAGCAGTACTTC.

Of note for this clonotype: A much larger clonotype is one base distant, so this may be a read error. V and J are TRBV20-1 and TRBJ2-1; D is uncertain. The CDR3 totals 11 residues. Germline CDR1 reads DFQATT; CDR2 reads SNEGSKA (reference sequence). CDR3 DNA: TGCAGTGCCCCCATTTACAATGAGCATTTCTTC. Translated: CSAPIYNEHFF.

The sample holds many counts of this clonotype. As DNA, the CDR3 is TGTGCCGTCCGGGACAGGGCTATTGGCACTGAAGCTTTCTTT. As protein: CAVRDRAIGTEAFF. The chain has TRBV6-1 and TRBJ1-1, with 9 bases that match TRBD1. Germline CDR1 is MNHNS and CDR2 is SASEGT. This CDR3 is 14 amino acids long. With 11 bases clipped from V and 4 bases from J, the junction kept 11 bases outside the gene matches.

This clonotype was observed many times. This sequence joins TRBV28 and TRBJ2-3; TRBD2 agrees at 8 bases. Germline CDR1 and CDR2: MDHEN and SYDVKM. There are 14 residues in the CDR3. After removal of 5 bases from V and 4 bases from J, the junction contained 5 bases not matched to a gene. CDR3 sequence reads: CASSGRGGADTQYF. As DNA, the CDR3 is TGTGCCAGCAGTGGTCGGGGGGGCGCAGATACGCAGTATTTT. The full variable domain, with the rest looked up from reference TRBV28 and TRBJ2-3, is DVKVTQSSRYLVKRTGEKVFLECVQDMDHENMFWYRQDPGLGLRLIYFSYDVKMKEKGDIPEGYSVSREKKERFSLILESASTNQTSMYLCASSGRGGADTQYFGPGTRLTVL.

A few counts support this clonotype. The chain recombines TRBV5-6 with TRBJ2-5; maybe TRBD2 (5 bases). The CDR3 sequence is 15 residues long. V was cut by 4 bases and J by 5 bases, with 18 bases left in between. Germline CDR1 and CDR2: SGHDT and YYEEEE. The CDR3 coding sequence is TGTGCCAGCAGCCAATCCCCGGGGTCCCGGGAGACCCAGTACTTC. Translating gives CASSQSPGSRETQYF.

This clonotype appeared many times. V is TRBV28 and J is TRBJ1-2; D is uncertain. V was trimmed by 1 base and J by 0 bases, leaving 9 bases between them. CDR1 is MDHEN, CDR2 SYDVKM, per germline. This CDR3 region has 15 residues. In nucleotides, the CDR3 is TGTGCCAGCAGTTTATCCATGGGAGCTAACTATGGCTACACCTTC. Its protein product is CASSLSMGANYGYTF.

Remarks on this clonotype: It may be a read error: a sequence one base away is much more abundant. This chain joins TRBV3-1 and TRBJ2-1; 8 bases are shared with TRBD1. CDR3 length equals 13 residues. CDR1 and CDR2 (germline): LGHDT, YNNKEL (reference sequence). CDR3 DNA sequence: TGTGCCAACAGCCAGGGGGCCCACAATGAGCAGTTCTTC. Translation gives CANSQGAHNEQFF.

The chain couples TRBV5-1 to TRBJ2-3; D could derive from TRBD1 or TRBD2 (7 bases each). The V end was cut by 4 bases, the J end by 1 base, with 16 bases between. Germline V lookup: CDR1 SGHRS, CDR2 YFSETQ. CDR3 length: 16 residues. The CDR3 DNA is TGCGCCAGCAGCAACACAGGGGAGGGAGGCACAGATACGCAGTATTTT. This gives the protein CASSNTGEGGTDTQYF.

This clonotype was seen repeatedly, ten times or more. The rearrangement uses TRBV3-1 and TRBJ2-1, with 15 bases aligning to TRBD2. V trimming: 4 bases; J trimming: 6 bases; junction bases outside the gene matches: 4. The CDR3 has 16 amino acids. The germline gives CDR1 LGHDT, CDR2 YNNKEL (reference sequence). The CDR3 DNA reads as TGTGCCAGCAGCCCCAAGGGACTAGCGGGGGGCAATGAGCAGTTCTTC. This gives the protein CASSPKGLAGGNEQFF.

This clonotype appeared many times. The V and J genes are TRBV6-1 and TRBJ2-2; 8 bases fit TRBD2. The V gene's germline CDR1 is MNHNS and CDR2 SASEGT. With 7 bases clipped from V and 4 bases from J, the junction kept 8 bases outside the gene matches. The CDR3 contains 15 residues. In nucleotides, the CDR3 is TGTGCCAGCACCTCGGGGGGGCAAGGCACCGGGGAGCTGTTTTTT. Translated, it gives CASTSGGQGTGELFF.

This clonotype is medium-sized in the sample. The CDR3 bases are TGTGCCAGCAGGCTTTCAGGTCACGGTAATTCACCCCTCCACTTT. It encodes CASRLSGHGNSPLHF. The chain employs TRBV6-1 and TRBJ1-6; D not certain. The CDR3 spans 15 residues. Deletions cut 6 bases from V and 6 bases from J, with 15 bases between. Germline CDR1 reads MNHNS; CDR2 reads SASEGT.

Remarks on this clonotype: A read error is possible here, since a much larger clone lies one base away. The chain joins TRBV4-1 to TRBJ1-1; D gene unclear. The CDR3 runs 14 residues. V shed 4 bases and J shed 0 bases, with 9 bases lying between them. From germline, CDR1 is MGHRA and CDR2 YSYEKL. CDR3 amino acids: CASSLEAVNTEAFF. The CDR3 DNA reads TGCGCCAGCAGCCTGGAGGCCGTGAACACTGAAGCTTTCTTT.

This chain connects TRBV5-6 to TRBJ2-7, with D perhaps matching TRBD2 (5 bases). The CDR3 consists of 14 residues. V was shortened by 4 bases and J by 4 bases, with 15 bases between the two germline ends. Germline CDR1 and CDR2: SGHDT and YYEEEE. The CDR3 bases are TGTGCCAGCAGCCCACCTCAGAGAGGGTACGAGCAGTACTTC. Its protein product is CASSPPQRGYEQYF.

Turning to this clonotype: A much more abundant neighbour one base away suggests this may be a read error. The V gene is TRBV7-6, the J gene TRBJ1-6; 9 bases map to TRBD1. The germline V gene encodes CDR1 SGHVS and CDR2 FNYEAQ. Trimming cost V 6 bases and J 10 bases; bases outside gene matches: 16. The CDR3 sequence is 17 residues long. CDR3 sequence reads: CASRLKAQGAIESPLHF. The CDR3 coding sequence is TGTGCCAGCAGATTAAAAGCACAGGGGGCTATTGAATCACCCCTCCACTTT.

This clonotype was counted ten times or more. This rearrangement joins TRBV24-1 to TRBJ1-2; D is undetermined. Germline V lookup: CDR1 KGHDR, CDR2 SFDVKD. V was clipped by 6 bases and J by 5 bases, with 9 bases between them. The CDR3 has 12 residues. The CDR3 loop is CATSKGVYGYTF. For the CDR3, the DNA is TGTGCCACCAGTAAGGGAGTATATGGCTACACCTTC.

On this clonotype: Likely a read error: the CDR3 ends without its conserved phenylalanine or tryptophan. The rearrangement links TRBV27 to TRBJ2-1; 7 bases agree with TRBD1. This CDR3 spans 16 amino acids. Trimming took 4 bases from V and 11 from J; bases not matched to a gene: 17. Germline CDR1 reads MNHEY; CDR2 reads SMNVEV (reference sequence). Here the CDR3 DNA reads TGTGCCAGCAGTTCACGACAGGGCCTAGGCCGATCACAGCAGTTCCTC. It translates to CASSSRQGLGRSQQFL.

This clonotype was detected only a few times. The CDR3 ends on some other residue instead of the conserved phenylalanine or tryptophan, so this is likely a read error. The rearrangement links TRBV28 to TRBJ2-5; 8 positions agree with TRBD2. This CDR3 is 15 amino acids long. V lost 3 bases, J lost 6 bases, and 9 bases stayed unmatched. Per the germline V gene, CDR1 is MDHEN and CDR2 is SYDVKM. The CDR3 DNA follows: TGTGCCAGCAGTTTTCTCCAGCGGGAGATGAAGACCCAGTACCTC. Encoded protein: CASSFLQREMKTQYL.

Ten or more counts support this clonotype. The rearrangement links TRBV3-1 to TRBJ2-1, with 8 bases that match TRBD1. J was trimmed by 3 bases and V by 3 bases; bases with no gene match: 1. The CDR3 is 14 residues long. Germline V gene data show CDR1 as LGHDT and CDR2 as YNNKEL (reference sequence). The CDR3 DNA sequence: TGTGCCAGCAGCCACAGGGGGCTCTACAATGAGCAGTTCTTC. It is translated as CASSHRGLYNEQFF.

The chain combines TRBV12-3 or TRBV12-4 with TRBJ1-5; D gene unclear. CDR3 length: 15 residues. Trimming took off 3 bases at V and 5 bases at J, with 14 bases between the two ends. DNA of the CDR3: TGTGCCAGCAGTTTTTCCGCCGGGAGTGATCAGCCCCAGCATTTT. Its protein is CASSFSAGSDQPQHF.

This clonotype was detected many times. This chain links TRBV12-3 or TRBV12-4 with TRBJ1-5; TRBD1 matches at 9 bases. CDR3 length: 18 residues. Trimming at V came to 6 bases and at J to 10 bases, leaving 22 bases not matched to a gene. CDR3 coding DNA: TGTGCCAGCAGCCGGAGACAGGGGGATTTCCCTCGGGTTGTTCCCCAGCATTTT. Residues: CASSRRQGDFPRVVPQHF.

This clonotype was observed at least ten times. CDR3 region: CASSYSSTSGSLYNEQFF. The DNA for the CDR3 is TGTGCCAGCAGTTACTCGTCGACTAGCGGGAGTCTCTACAATGAGCAGTTCTTC. V gene TRBV6-6 combines with J gene TRBJ2-1; 12 nucleotides line up with TRBD2. Germline V CDR1 and CDR2: MNHNY, SVGAGI (reference sequence). Trimming at V came to 0 bases and at J to 3 bases, leaving 6 bases not matched to a gene. The CDR3 extends over 18 amino acids.